Below, 9 T cell receptor beta chains from the same sample are listed, as sequenced in a study of blood T cell repertoires in COVID-19. TCRdb keeps only in-frame clones here, not all; method: immunoSEQ multiplex PCR. The data hold roughly 97,000 clones, with over 75% observed a single time. The sequenced material came from peripheral blood. These receptors were obtained from a man in his 60s with acute or convalescent COVID-19.

The chain joins TRBV11-2 to TRBJ1-1, with a weak D call TRBD1 (6 bases). V lost 6 bases to trimming and J lost 5 bases, with 16 bases between them. This CDR3 has 14 residues. CDR1 is SGHAT, CDR2 FQNNGV, per germline. Written as DNA, the CDR3 is TGTGCCAGCAGTTATGGGGCGGGGGCGACTGAAGCTTTCTTT. Residues: CASSYGAGATEAFF.

V gene TRBV21-1 combines with J gene TRBJ1-5. TRBV21-1 is designated a pseudogene. There are 19 residues in the CDR3. The CDR3: CASSPPPVRKSISNQPQHF. CDR3 DNA: TGTGCCAGCAGCCCCCCCCCGGTAAGAAAGTCTATCAGCAATCAGCCCCAGCATTTT.

The chain carries TRBV19 and TRBJ1-6, with D possibly TRBD1 on 6 matching bases. V shed 3 bases and J shed 10 bases, with 13 bases lying between them. The CDR3 loop spans 14 amino acids. Germline V CDR1 and CDR2: LNHDA, SQIVND (reference sequence). The CDR3 loop reads CASSITGRQSPLHF. The DNA for the CDR3 is TGTGCCAGTAGTATTACAGGGAGACAGTCACCCCTCCACTTT.

This clone was seen a single time. The chain links TRBV6-5 to TRBJ1-6; 9 bases are shared with TRBD1. This CDR3 is 15 amino acids long. Germline-derived CDR1 and CDR2 are MNHEY and SVGAGI. With 9 bases clipped from V and 7 bases from J, the junction kept 10 bases outside the gene matches. The chain's CDR3 is CASHLRDRDNSPLHF. CDR3 in DNA: TGTGCCAGTCACCTCCGGGACAGGGACAATTCACCCCTCCACTTT.

This clone was seen only once. The rearrangement links TRBV6-5 to TRBJ1-1; tentative D call: TRBD1 (6 bases). Germline lookup yields CDR1 MNHEY and CDR2 SVGAGI. The CDR3 consists of 15 residues. V was pared by 5 bases and J by 2 bases, with 15 bases between. The DNA for the CDR3 is TGTGCCAGCAGTCCACCTCGGACAGACAACACTGAAGCTTTCTTT. Protein sequence: CASSPPRTDNTEAFF.

The chain couples TRBV7-6 to TRBJ2-3; D is perhaps TRBD2 (6 bases). Trimming left V 5 bases short and J 0 bases short, with 12 bases between. Germline V gives CDR1 SGHVS, CDR2 FNYEAQ. CDR3 length: 15 amino acids. The chain's CDR3 is CASSPLGGSTDTQYF. The CDR3 DNA follows: TGTGCCAGCAGCCCCCTCGGGGGTAGCACAGATACGCAGTATTTT.

The rearrangement joins TRBV29-1 to TRBJ1-5; TRBD1 aligns across 9 bases. This CDR3 contains 15 residues. With V trimmed by 7 bases and J by 8 bases, 15 bases remained unmatched. Germline lookup yields CDR1 SQVTM and CDR2 ANQGSEA. In nucleotides, the CDR3 is TGCAGCGCCGCCTACGGGACAGGGCCAGGGAAGCCCCAGCATTTT. It is translated as CSAAYGTGPGKPQHF.

The gene calls are TRBV6-5 and TRBJ1-1; TRBD1 is a possible D gene (6 bases). V was cut by 4 bases and J by 10 bases, with 13 bases left in between. Germline loops: CDR1 MNHEY, CDR2 SVGAGI. The CDR3 contains 12 residues. CDR3 DNA sequence: TGTGCCAGCAGTTCACAGGGTAGGTCAGCTTTCTTT. Translating it yields CASSSQGRSAFF.

The chain has TRBV2 and TRBJ1-2; D gene unclear. V lost 5 bases to trimming and J lost 4 bases, with 17 bases between them. The CDR3 is 15 residues long. The germline V gene encodes CDR1 SNHLY and CDR2 FYNNEI. Here the CDR3 DNA reads TGTGCCAGCAGTCGCCCGGGAAATTTGCCCTATGGCTACACCTTC. The encoded protein is CASSRPGNLPYGYTF.